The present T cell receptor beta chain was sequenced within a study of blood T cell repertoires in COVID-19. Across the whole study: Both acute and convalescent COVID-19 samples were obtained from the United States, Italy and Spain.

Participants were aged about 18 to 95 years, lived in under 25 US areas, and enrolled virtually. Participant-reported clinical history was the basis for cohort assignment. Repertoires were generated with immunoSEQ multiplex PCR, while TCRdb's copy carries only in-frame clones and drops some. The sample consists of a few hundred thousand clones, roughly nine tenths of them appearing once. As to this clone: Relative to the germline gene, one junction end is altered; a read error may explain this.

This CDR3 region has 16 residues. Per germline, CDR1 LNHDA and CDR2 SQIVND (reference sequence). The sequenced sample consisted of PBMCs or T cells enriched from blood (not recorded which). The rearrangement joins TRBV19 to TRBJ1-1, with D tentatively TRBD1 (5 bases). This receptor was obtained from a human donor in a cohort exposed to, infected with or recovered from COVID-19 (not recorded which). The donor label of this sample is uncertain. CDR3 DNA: TGTGCCAGTAGTATGTCGCGATCAGGGTTGAAGACTGAAGCTTTCTTT. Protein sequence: CASSMSRSGLKTEAFF.